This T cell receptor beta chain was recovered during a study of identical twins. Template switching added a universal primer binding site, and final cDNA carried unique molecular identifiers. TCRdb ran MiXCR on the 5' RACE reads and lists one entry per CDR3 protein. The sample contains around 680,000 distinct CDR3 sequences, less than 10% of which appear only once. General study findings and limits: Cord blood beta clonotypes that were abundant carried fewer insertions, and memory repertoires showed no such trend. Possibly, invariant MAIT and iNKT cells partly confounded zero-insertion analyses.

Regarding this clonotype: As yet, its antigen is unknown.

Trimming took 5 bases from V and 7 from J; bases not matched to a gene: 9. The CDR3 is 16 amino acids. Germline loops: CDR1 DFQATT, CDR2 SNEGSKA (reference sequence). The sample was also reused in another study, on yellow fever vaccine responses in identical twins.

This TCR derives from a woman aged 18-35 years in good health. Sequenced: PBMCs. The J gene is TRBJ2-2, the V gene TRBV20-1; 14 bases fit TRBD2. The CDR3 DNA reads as TGCAGTGCTCTCACGACTAGCGGGGGGGCTAGCGGGGAGCTGTTTTTT. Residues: CSALTTSGGASGELFF.